The TCR beta chain described here comes from a study of human CD8 memory T cell subsets (dated by TCRdb to the early 2020s). In the study overall: To assess how stem-like (TSTEM), progenitor exhausted-like (TPEX) and effector memory CD8+ T cell subsets are clonally related, the TCRbeta repertoires of these three subsets were compared. Five to seven donors each provided TSTEM, TPEX and effector memory subsets, from which TCRbeta repertoires were obtained.

A Human TCR Profiling Kit was used to prepare UMI-labeled 5' RACE TCRbeta libraries. The same number of PCR cycles was used to prepare all TCRbeta libraries in parallel. From the authors' description of their analysis: Between about 2,800 and 18,000 functional CDR3beta clonotypes were contained in each TCRbeta library. MIGEC 1.2.9 was used for UMI extraction and consensus assembly, with at least three reads per UMI being required. In-frame CDR3beta repertoires were extracted with MiXCR 3.0.3. Diversity metrics were computed in VDJtools 1.2.1 after downsampling each sample to 42,000 randomly selected UMIs. For each sample pair, the repertoire overlap metrics D, R and F2 were calculated in VDJtools using the top 3,000 clones. TCRdb reprocessed the reads and assigns one entry to each CDR3 protein sequence, leaving out DNA. These V and J calls rely on TCRdb rather than the paper's analysis. This sample's table lists roughly 6,800 distinct CDR3 sequences. The ten biggest clones cover 21% of the sample.

Peripheral blood mononuclear cells were isolated from healthy donor buffy coats by density gradient separation. Negative magnetic separation using EasySep or MojoSort CD8+ T cell isolation kits was how the study enriched total CD8+ T cells. For each subset, total RNA was extracted using an RNeasy Mini Kit from duplicate vials of some 150,000 sorted CD8+ T cells. The PBMCs were used fresh or after being cryopreserved in fetal bovine serum with about 9.1% DMSO. Fluorescence-activated cell sorting on a FACSAria III was used to sort the CD8+ T cell subsets to purity. The germline V gene provides CDR1 SGHDT and CDR2 YYEEEE. The CDR3, from cysteine to phenylalanine, totals 13 residues. The record lacks a DNA sequence. Here is what the overall study found, with its caveats: Chao1 estimates suggested greater repertoire diversity in TSTEM than in TPEX subsets, potentially reflecting a broader range of specificities. Similarly high normalized Shannon-Wiener diversity was shown by TSTEM and TPEX subsets, whereas comparatively lower diversity was seen in effector memory subsets. Both stem-like subsets shared clonotypes with effector memory cells, but TSTEM and TPEX repertoires overlapped minimally, suggesting distinct antigen spectra. Only TCRbeta chains were sequenced, and the repertoire comparisons were based on about six donors and tested using paired t-tests with Bonferroni correction.

Regarding this clonotype: What antigen it recognizes has not been identified.

Sample: CD8+ T cells from PBMCs. Recombination joined TRBV5-6 with TRBJ1-2. This receptor was identified in a human donor in good health. The CDR3 protein sequence reads: CASSLDPDYGYTF.